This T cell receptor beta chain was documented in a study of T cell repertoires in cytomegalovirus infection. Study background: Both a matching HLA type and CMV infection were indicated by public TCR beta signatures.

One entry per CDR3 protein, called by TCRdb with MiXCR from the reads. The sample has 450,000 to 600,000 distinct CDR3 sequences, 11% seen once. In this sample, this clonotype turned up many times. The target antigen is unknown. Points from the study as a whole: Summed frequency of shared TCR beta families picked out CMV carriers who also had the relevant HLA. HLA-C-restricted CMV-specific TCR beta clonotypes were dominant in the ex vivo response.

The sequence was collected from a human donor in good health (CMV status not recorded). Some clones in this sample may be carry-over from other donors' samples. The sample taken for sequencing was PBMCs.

The CDR3 region has the DNA TGTGCCAGCAGCTTGGCCCCGGACAGAACGAACACTGAAGCTTTCTTT. Protein product: CASSLAPDRTNTEAFF. This chain links TRBV5-4 with TRBJ1-1; tentative D call: TRBD1 (6 bases). The CDR3 runs to 16 residues. V shed 0 bases and J shed 1 base, with 13 bases lying between them. The germline V gene encodes CDR1 SGHNT and CDR2 YYREEE (reference sequence).